Each of the 10 T cell receptor beta chains below was sequenced from the same sample in a study of T cell responses to AZD1222 COVID-19 vaccine. Here immunoSEQ multiplex PCR was the method, and the copy in TCRdb shows in-frame clones only, minus some. The data contain approximately 270,000 clones, 90% to 95% of them singletons. The sample was peripheral blood, taken 28 days after the second AZD1222 dose. The receptors were gathered from an adult who received the AZD1222 COVID-19 vaccine.

The chain carries TRBV5-6 and TRBJ1-5; 10 bases align to TRBD1. Germline V gene lookup returns CDR1 SGHDT and CDR2 YYEEEE. After removal of 4 bases from V and 6 bases from J, the junction contained 4 bases not matched to a gene. The CDR3 consists of 14 residues. The CDR3 coding sequence is TGTGCCAGCAGCGCCGGGACAGGGGTTCAGCCCCAGCATTTT. Encoded protein: CASSAGTGVQPQHF. Together with reference TRBV5-6 and TRBJ1-5, the CDR3 gives the full variable domain: DAGVTQSPTHLIKTRGQQVTLRCSPKSGHDTVSWYQQALGQGPQFIFQYYEEEERQRGNFPDRFSGHQFPNYSSELNVNALLLGDSALYLCASSAGTGVQPQHFGDGTRLSIL.

The rearrangement joins TRBV24-1 to TRBJ2-5, with D tentatively TRBD2 (5 bases). CDR1 is KGHDR, CDR2 SFDVKD, per germline. The CDR3 contains 13 residues. The ends were cut back, 6 bases at V and 2 bases at J, with 9 bases in the middle. The CDR3 DNA reads TGTGCCACCAGTTCCCCGGGGCAAGAGACCCAGTACTTC. It codes for CATSSPGQETQYF.

The rearrangement links TRBV7-2 to TRBJ2-7, with D tentatively TRBD1 or TRBD2 (5 bases each). Per the germline V gene, CDR1 is SGHTA and CDR2 is FQGNSA. V lost 8 bases to trimming and J lost 2 bases, with 19 bases between them. This CDR3 comprises 15 residues. The CDR3 loop reads CASLPRASRAYEQYF. DNA for the CDR3: TGTGCCAGCCTCCCCCGGGCTAGCAGGGCCTACGAGCAGTACTTC.

This clone was observed once. V usage is TRBV7-9 and J usage is TRBJ2-1, with a tentative D call TRBD2 (6 bases). This CDR3 has 15 residues. Looked up from germline, CDR1 is SEHNR and CDR2 is FQNEAQ (reference sequence). V was trimmed by 2 bases and J by 5 bases, leaving 13 bases between them. CDR3 sequence reads: CASSLLGGVDNEQFF. For the CDR3, the DNA is TGTGCCAGCAGCTTACTCGGAGGGGTCGACAATGAGCAGTTCTTC. Combining the CDR3 with reference TRBV7-9 and TRBJ2-1 gives the whole variable domain DTGVSQNPRHKITKRGQNVTFRCDPISEHNRLYWYRQTLGQGPEFLTYFQNEAQLEKSRLLSDRFSAERPKGSFSTLEIQRTEQGDSAMYLCASSLLGGVDNEQFFGPGTRLTVL.

The chain joins TRBV3-1 (or the pseudogene TRBV3-2) to TRBJ2-1; TRBD2 matches at 8 bases. Germline V gene lookup returns CDR1 LGHDT and CDR2 YNNKEL (reference sequence). Unmatched junction bases numbered 11, after V lost 4 bases and J lost 15 bases. This CDR3 is built from 13 residues. CDR3 amino acids: CASSPPGTSEMFF. DNA for the CDR3: TGTGCCAGCAGCCCGCCGGGGACTAGTGAAATGTTCTTC.

The J gene is TRBJ1-3, the V gene TRBV5-6; unclear D gene. Germline CDR1 is SGHDT and CDR2 is YYEEEE. The CDR3 is made up of 13 amino acids. Deletions cut 4 bases from V and 0 bases from J, with 5 bases between. CDR3 DNA sequence: TGTGCCAGCAGCACCATCTCTGGAAACACCATATATTTT. Protein product: CASSTISGNTIYF.

This rearrangement joins TRBV10-3 to TRBJ2-5; TRBD2 agrees at 10 bases. Germline V lookup: CDR1 ENHRY, CDR2 SYGVKD. The CDR3 contains 18 residues. The J segment lost 4 bases and the V segment lost 2 bases, leaving 13 bases of the junction unmatched. Written as DNA, the CDR3 is TGTGCCATCAGTGAGGCCCCCTGGACTAGCGGAGTCGGAGAGACCCAGTACTTC. Translating it yields CAISEAPWTSGVGETQYF.

The chain joins TRBV20-1 to TRBJ2-7, with 7 positions matching TRBD1. This CDR3 is built from 11 residues. Looked up from germline, CDR1 is DFQATT and CDR2 is SNEGSKA (reference sequence). J lost 6 bases, V lost 3 bases, and 2 bases had no gene match. The CDR3 nucleotides read TGCAGTGCTAGTCGGACAGGCGAGCAGTACTTC. Amino acid sequence: CSASRTGEQYF.

The chain carries TRBV21-1 and TRBJ2-5. TRBV21-1 is described as a pseudogene. The CDR3 consists of 16 residues. CDR3 sequence reads: CASSPTRAPRTETQYF. For the CDR3, the DNA is TGTGCCAGCAGCCCAACCCGGGCCCCTAGGACGGAGACCCAGTACTTC.

The gene calls are TRBV20-1 and TRBJ2-2, with 7 bases aligning to TRBD1. Germline assignment: CDR1 DFQATT and CDR2 SNEGSKA (reference sequence). The CDR3 consists of 14 residues. The trim removed 3 bases at V and 5 bases at J, leaving 6 bases unmatched. The CDR3 DNA follows: TGCAGTGCTAGTCAAGGGGGCAAGACCGGGGAGCTGTTTTTT. This encodes CSASQGGKTGELFF.